This T cell receptor beta chain was retrieved from a study of shared clonotypes between healthy human individuals. Profiled with immunoSEQ multiplex PCR; TCRdb holds only in-frame clones, not every one. This table has over a million clones, 95% to 97% appearing once. This clone came up once. The material sequenced was naive CD4+ T cells sorted from blood. Subset noted: CD45RA+ positively selected. The TCR sequence derives from a young man in good health.

The CDR3 DNA follows: TGTGCCAGCAGCCCGGGACTACTGAACACCGGGGAGCTGTTTTTT. Translation gives CASSPGLLNTGELFF. V gene TRBV7-2 combines with J gene TRBJ2-2; TRBD2 agrees at 7 bases. Germline CDR1 reads SGHTA; CDR2 reads FQGNSA. V lost 5 bases to trimming and J lost 1 base; unmatched junction nucleotides: 4. This CDR3 has 15 amino acids.